Listed below are T cell receptor beta chains from one sample, sequenced in a study of T cell changes during pregnancy in multiple sclerosis. Generated by immunoSEQ multiplex PCR, the TCRdb table keeps only in-frame clones and is missing some. The sample shows 45,000 to 60,000 clones, over 85% of them seen only once. Sequences were derived from peripheral blood, sampled in the first trimester of pregnancy. These TCRs come from a female donor with multiple sclerosis, enrolled in a pregnancy study. Both conserved end residues are part of each CDR3. The order of the fields is clone size, CDR3 length, D gene, J gene, V gene, CDR3 DNA, CDR3 protein. A D gene is named only where the DNA matches it firmly. Some rows have no size entry. The others give once, few or many, or a class for an expanded clone.

NA,14,TRBD1,TRBJ2-1,TRBV5-6,TGTGCCAGCAGGTCCGGGACAGGGGTCAATGAGCAGTTCTTC,CASRSGTGVNEQFF
NA,12,TRBD2,TRBJ2-1,TRBV2,TGTGCCAGCATAGGGGAGGGCCATGAGCAGTTCTTC,CASIGEGHEQFF
NA,13,NA,TRBJ1-5,TRBV7-7,TGTGCTAGCAGCTTGACAGTAAATCAGCCCCAGCATTTT,CASSLTVNQPQHF
NA,15,TRBD1,TRBJ1-5,TRBV6-5,TGTGCCAGCAGTCAGATGACAGGGGGCAGACAGCCCCAGCATTTT,CASSQMTGGRQPQHF
NA,12,NA,TRBJ2-1,TRBV7-2,TGTGCCAGCAGCTTGGTGGTGGAGGAGCAGTTCTTC,CASSLVVEEQFF
NA,16,TRBD2,TRBJ2-7,TRBV7-2,TGTGCCAGCAGCTTGGGACTAGCGGGGTTCTCCTACGAGCAGTACTTC,CASSLGLAGFSYEQYF
NA,14,NA,TRBJ2-2,TRBV2,TGTGCCAGCAGTGTAGGGAGAGGCACCGGGGAGCTGTTTTTT,CASSVGRGTGELFF
NA,21,NA,TRBJ2-7,TRBV13,TGTGCCAGCAGCTTAGCCGCGGGGTTAGGGGTCCGGGGGACAGTACCCTACGAGCAGTACTTC,CASSLAAGLGVRGTVPYEQYF
NA,11,TRBD1,TRBJ2-7,TRBV29-1,TGCAGCGCCCGGGACAGCTACGAGCAGTACTTC,CSARDSYEQYF
NA,14,NA,TRBJ2-6,TRBV5-1,TGCGCCAGCACACAGGGAACTGGGGCCAACGTCCTGACTTTC,CASTQGTGANVLTF
NA,21,NA,TRBJ1-6,TRBV2,TGTGCCAGCACCCAAGTGGGGGGGCGCGCCTATGAAAGCTCCTATAATTCACCCCTCCACTTT,CASTQVGGRAYESSYNSPLHF
NA,12,NA,TRBJ2-7,TRBV2,TGTGCCAGCATGCCTAGCTCCTACGAGCAGTACTTC,CASMPSSYEQYF
NA,15,TRBD1,TRBJ1-1,TRBV2,TGTGCCAGCAGTGAAGCCGGGACAGGGTTGACTGAAGCTTTCTTT,CASSEAGTGLTEAFF
NA,15,TRBD2,TRBJ2-5,TRBV7-7,TGTGCTAGCAGCCCCTTTAGCGGGAGCCAAGAGACCCAGTACTTC,CASSPFSGSQETQYF
NA,18,TRBD1,TRBJ1-2,TRBV27,TGTGCCAGCAGTTCTTATCCACTCTGGACAGGGCCTAACTATGGCTACACCTTC,CASSSYPLWTGPNYGYTF
NA,14,NA,TRBJ1-5,TRBV19,TGTGCCAGCCACAGGGTAAATAGCAATCAGCCCCAGCATTTT,CASHRVNSNQPQHF
few,13,NA,TRBJ1-1,TRBV10-3,TGTGCCATCAGTTACAGGGTACACACTGAAGCTTTCTTT,CAISYRVHTEAFF
NA,15,NA,TRBJ1-1,TRBV28,TGTGCCAGCAGTTTTCCGGCAGGCCTGAACACTGAAGCTTTCTTT,CASSFPAGLNTEAFF
NA,13,TRBD2,TRBJ2-7,TRBV6-5,TGTGCCAGCAGTTACGAGTCGGGGGGCGAGCAGTACTTC,CASSYESGGEQYF
NA,13,NA,TRBJ2-7,TRBV2,TGTGCCAGCAAGAGGGAAGCCATCTACGAGCAGTACTTC,CASKREAIYEQYF
NA,19,TRBD2,TRBJ2-7,TRBV7-8,TGTGCCAGCAGCTTAACCGGGACTAGCGGGGGGCCTAGCTCCTACGAGCAGTACTTC,CASSLTGTSGGPSSYEQYF
NA,16,TRBD2,TRBJ2-3,TRBV4-2,TGTGCCAGCAGCCACGAGCCGCTAGCGGGCCAAGATACGCAGTATTTT,CASSHEPLAGQDTQYF
NA,14,NA,TRBJ2-3,TRBV6-6,TGTGCCAGCGCAGTCGCCGGGGACTCGGGTACGCAGTATTTT,CASAVAGDSGTQYF
NA,14,NA,TRBJ1-1,TRBV7-2,TGTGCCAGCAGCTTATATGGGCCGAACACTGAAGCTTTCTTT,CASSLYGPNTEAFF
NA,12,NA,TRBJ1-6,TRBV30,TGTGCCTGGACAAGAACCACTGGACCCCTCCACTTT,CAWTRTTGPLHF
once,13,NA,TRBJ2-2,TRBV5-4,TGTGCCAGCAGCTTGGGAGGGTCGGGGGAGCTGTTTTTT,CASSLGGSGELFF
NA,15,TRBD1,TRBJ2-7,TRBV4-1,TGCGCCAGCAGCCGCGTCGGGACAGGGGGCTACGAGCAGTACTTC,CASSRVGTGGYEQYF
NA,16,TRBD2,TRBJ2-5,TRBV27,TGTGCCAGCAGTTTAATGTCAGCGGGGGGACCTGAGACCCAGTACTTC,CASSLMSAGGPETQYF
NA,16,TRBD2,TRBJ2-5,TRBV9,TGTGCCAGCAGCGTCCTCGGGACTAGCGGCCAAGAGACCCAGTACTTC,CASSVLGTSGQETQYF
NA,16,TRBD2,TRBJ2-1,TRBV4-1,TGCGCCAGCAGCCAAAAACCGGGACTAGCCAACAATGAGCAGTTCTTC,CASSQKPGLANNEQFF
NA,15,NA,TRBJ2-5,TRBV29-1,TGCAGCGTTGCCCGCTGGCCCCCGAGGGCGGAGACCCAGTACTTC,CSVARWPPRAETQYF
NA,15,TRBD1,TRBJ1-5,TRBV27,TGTGCCAGCAGTGACAGGGGGTCTGGCAATCAGCCCCAGCATTTT,CASSDRGSGNQPQHF
NA,14,TRBD2,TRBJ2-7,TRBV5-1,TGCGCCAGCAGCTTGGGATACGGCGGGGGCGAGCAGTACTTC,CASSLGYGGGEQYF
NA,17,TRBD2,TRBJ2-1,TRBV5-1,TGCGCCAGCAGCTTGAGCCTAGCGGGGGGGCAAGTGAGTGAGCAGTTCTTC,CASSLSLAGGQVSEQFF
NA,14,NA,TRBJ1-3,TRBV30,TGTGCCTGGAGTGTACCCAGGGCTGGAAACACCATATATTTT,CAWSVPRAGNTIYF
NA,13,NA,TRBJ1-3,TRBV7-9,TGTGCCTCCCCAGTGGGGAGCGGAAACACCATATATTTT,CASPVGSGNTIYF
few,16,TRBD2,TRBJ2-1,TRBV5-4,TGTGCCAGCAGCTTGAGGACTAGCGGGGTGACCAATGAGCAGTTCTTC,CASSLRTSGVTNEQFF